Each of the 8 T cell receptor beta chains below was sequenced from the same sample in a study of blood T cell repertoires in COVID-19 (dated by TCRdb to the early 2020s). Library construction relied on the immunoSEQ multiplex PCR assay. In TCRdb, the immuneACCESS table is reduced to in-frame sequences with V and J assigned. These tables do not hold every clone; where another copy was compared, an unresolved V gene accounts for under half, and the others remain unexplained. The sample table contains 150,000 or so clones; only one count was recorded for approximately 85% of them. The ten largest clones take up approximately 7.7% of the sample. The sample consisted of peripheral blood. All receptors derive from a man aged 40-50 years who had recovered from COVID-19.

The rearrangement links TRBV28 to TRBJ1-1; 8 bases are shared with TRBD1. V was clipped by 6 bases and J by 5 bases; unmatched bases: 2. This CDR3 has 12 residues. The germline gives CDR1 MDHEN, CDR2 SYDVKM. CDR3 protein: CASSRTGTEAFF. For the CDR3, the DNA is TGTGCCAGCAGCCGGACAGGGACTGAAGCTTTCTTT.

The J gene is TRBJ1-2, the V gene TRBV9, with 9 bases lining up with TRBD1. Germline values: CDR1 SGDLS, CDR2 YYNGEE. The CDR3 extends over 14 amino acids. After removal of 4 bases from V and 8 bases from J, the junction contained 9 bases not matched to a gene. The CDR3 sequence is CASSPEWTGVGYTF. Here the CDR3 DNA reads TGTGCCAGCAGCCCTGAATGGACAGGGGTAGGCTACACCTTC.

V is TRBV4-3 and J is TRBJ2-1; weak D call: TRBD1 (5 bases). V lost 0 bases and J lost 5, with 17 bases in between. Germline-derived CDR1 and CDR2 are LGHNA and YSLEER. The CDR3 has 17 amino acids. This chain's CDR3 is CASSQDQGRTRNNEQFF. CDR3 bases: TGCGCCAGCAGCCAAGATCAGGGAAGAACTCGAAACAATGAGCAGTTCTTC.

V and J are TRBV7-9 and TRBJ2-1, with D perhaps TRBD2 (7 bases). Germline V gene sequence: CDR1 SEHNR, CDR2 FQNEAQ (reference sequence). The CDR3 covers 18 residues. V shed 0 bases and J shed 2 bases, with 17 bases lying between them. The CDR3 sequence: CASSLARVGRGPYNEQFF. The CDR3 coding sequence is TGTGCCAGCAGCTTAGCGCGTGTCGGGCGGGGGCCCTACAATGAGCAGTTCTTC.

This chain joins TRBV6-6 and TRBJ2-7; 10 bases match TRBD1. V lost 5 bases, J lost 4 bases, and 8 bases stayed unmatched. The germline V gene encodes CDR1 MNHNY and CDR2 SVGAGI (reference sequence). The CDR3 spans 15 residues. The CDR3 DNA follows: TGTGCCAGCAGTCGAGAGCGGGACAGGGGTTACGAGCAGTACTTC. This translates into CASSRERDRGYEQYF.

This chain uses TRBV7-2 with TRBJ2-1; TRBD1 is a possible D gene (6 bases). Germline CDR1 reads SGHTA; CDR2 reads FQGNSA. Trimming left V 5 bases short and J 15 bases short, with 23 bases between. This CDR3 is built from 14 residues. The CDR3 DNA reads TGTGCCAGCAGCCCCCTGACAGGTACTAAGGTTTGGTTCTTC. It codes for CASSPLTGTKVWFF.

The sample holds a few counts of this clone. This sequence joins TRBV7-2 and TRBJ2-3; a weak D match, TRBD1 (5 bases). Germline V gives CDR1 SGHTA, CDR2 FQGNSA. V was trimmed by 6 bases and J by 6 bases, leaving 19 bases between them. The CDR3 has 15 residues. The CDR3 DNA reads TGTGCCAGCAGTTCGATAGCTGGGGCCCCGGATACGCAGTATTTT. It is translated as CASSSIAGAPDTQYF.

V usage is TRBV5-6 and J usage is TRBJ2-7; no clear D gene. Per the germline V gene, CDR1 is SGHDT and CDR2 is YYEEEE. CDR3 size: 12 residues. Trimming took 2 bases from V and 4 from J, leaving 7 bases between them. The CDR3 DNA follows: TGTGCCAGCAGCTTTACTGGTTACGAGCAGTACTTC. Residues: CASSFTGYEQYF.